These 18 T cell receptor beta chains share one sample of origin, sequenced in a study of cytomegalovirus exposure and HLA in healthy donors. Researchers ran the PCR with 60 Vbeta and 13 Jbeta primers. Produced via immunoSEQ multiplex PCR; TCRdb's table is partial and in-frame only. The table includes 150,000 to 200,000 clones, about 78% detected once. The specimen sequenced was PBMCs. The receptor source for this set is a man in his forties in good health and CMV-seronegative.

V gene TRBV10-3 combines with J gene TRBJ1-6; no firm D call. With 10 bases removed from V and 1 base from J, the gap between germline ends came to 11 bases. There are 14 residues in the CDR3. Germline CDR1 reads ENHRY; CDR2 reads SYGVKD. Here the CDR3 DNA reads TGTGCCACCGCGTTCGAGTCCTATAATTCACCCCTCCACTTT. Residues: CATAFESYNSPLHF.

The chain is built from TRBV19 and TRBJ2-7, with 7 nucleotides matching TRBD1. After removal of 8 bases from V and 0 bases from J, the junction contained 7 bases not matched to a gene. The germline CDR1 and CDR2 sequences are LNHDA and SQIVND (reference sequence). CDR3 length equals 14 residues. CDR3 sequence reads: CASSAGGGSYEQYF. The CDR3 DNA follows: TGTGCCAGTTCCGCAGGGGGTGGCTCCTACGAGCAGTACTTC.

The chain links TRBV6-6 to TRBJ2-7; D possibly corresponds to TRBD1 (6 bases). V lost 6 bases to trimming and J lost 6 bases, with 15 bases between them. Germline CDR1 and CDR2: MNHNY and SVGAGI (reference sequence). The CDR3 totals 13 residues. CDR3 sequence reads: CASRIDDRFEQYF. In nucleotides, the CDR3 is TGTGCCAGCAGGATAGATGACAGGTTCGAGCAGTACTTC.

The CDR3 coding sequence is TGCGCCAGCAACATCCTAGCGGGCTCAACCTACGAGCAGTACTTC. Translated: CASNILAGSTYEQYF. The chain has TRBV5-1 and TRBJ2-7, with 8 bases aligning to TRBD2. J gave up 2 bases and V 6 bases, and 10 bases lay outside the gene matches. Germline values: CDR1 SGHRS, CDR2 YFSETQ. This CDR3 is built from 15 residues. Looking up the rest from reference TRBV5-1 and TRBJ2-7 gives the full variable domain: KAGVTQTPRYLIKTRGQQVTLSCSPISGHRSVSWYQQTPGQGLQFLFEYFSETQRNKGNFPGRFSGRQFSNSRSEMNVSTLELGDSALYLCASNILAGSTYEQYFGPGTRLTVT.

The rearrangement joins TRBV19 to TRBJ1-2; D is unclear. The CDR3 totals 13 residues. In germline, CDR1 is LNHDA, CDR2 SQIVND (reference sequence). Trimming shortened V by 7 bases and J by 4 bases, and 13 bases separated the two germline ends. CDR3 loop: CASTTGLIYGYTF. The CDR3, as DNA: TGTGCCAGTACAACCGGACTGATCTATGGCTACACCTTC. The full variable domain, its missing parts supplied by reference TRBV19 and TRBJ1-2, is DGGITQSPKYLFRKEGQNVTLSCEQNLNHDAMYWYRQDPGQGLRLIYYSQIVNDFQKGDIAEGYSVSREKKESFPLTVTSAQKNPTAFYLCASTTGLIYGYTFGSGTRLTVV.

This clone was observed once. CDR3 protein: CASSLGSLQESNQPQHF. DNA of the CDR3: TGTGCCAGCAGCTTAGGTTCGTTACAGGAGAGCAATCAGCCCCAGCATTTT. This chain uses TRBV7-9 with TRBJ1-5; D possibly corresponds to TRBD1 (5 bases). Germline assignment: CDR1 SEHNR and CDR2 FQNEAQ (reference sequence). The CDR3 has 17 residues. Deletions cut 1 base from V and 1 base from J, with 14 bases between.

This sequence joins TRBV11-2 and TRBJ2-3; no clear D. This CDR3 has 14 residues. Germline V gives CDR1 SGHAT, CDR2 FQNNGV. Trimming removed 3 bases from V and 1 base from J, with 8 bases in between. CDR3 DNA: TGTGCCAGCAGCTTCTTACGGGGCACAGATACGCAGTATTTT. As protein: CASSFLRGTDTQYF.

This chain uses TRBV2 with TRBJ1-6; a weak D match, TRBD1 (5 bases). The CDR3 totals 17 residues. Trimming removed 6 bases at V and 7 bases at J, with 22 bases between. The germline CDR1 and CDR2 sequences are SNHLY and FYNNEI. The CDR3 DNA is TGTGCCAGCAGCACAAAAGCCTCGGGGGTGAGCAATTCACCCCTCCACTTT. This codes for CASSTKASGVSNSPLHF.

The chain combines TRBV7-2 with TRBJ1-2, with 7 bases lining up with TRBD1. Trimming removed 4 bases from V and 4 bases from J; junction bases left unmatched: 12. The CDR3 is 16 amino acids. Germline CDR1 reads SGHTA; CDR2 reads FQGNSA. CDR3 loop: CASSSPTAGGFYGYTF. The CDR3 DNA follows: TGTGCCAGCAGCTCACCCACGGCAGGGGGGTTCTATGGCTACACCTTC. Complete variable domain (other parts from reference TRBV7-2 and TRBJ1-2): GAGVSQSPSNKVTEKGKDVELRCDPISGHTALYWYRQSLGQGLEFLIYFQGNSAPDKSGLPSDRFSAERTGGSVSTLTIQRTQQEDSAVYLCASSSPTAGGFYGYTFGSGTRLTVV.

The gene calls are TRBV5-6 and TRBJ2-7; TRBD1 agrees at 7 bases. Trimming at V came to 0 bases and at J to 5 bases, leaving 5 bases not matched to a gene. The germline V gene encodes CDR1 SGHDT and CDR2 YYEEEE. The CDR3 runs 14 residues. The CDR3 loop reads CASSLVTGTDEQYF. The CDR3 region has the DNA TGTGCCAGCAGCTTGGTGACAGGGACCGACGAGCAGTACTTC.

The gene calls are TRBV19 and TRBJ1-3, with a tentative D call TRBD1 (5 bases). This CDR3 has 15 residues. Germline CDR1 reads LNHDA; CDR2 reads SQIVND (reference sequence). Trimming left V 2 bases short and J 0 bases short, with 8 bases between. The CDR3 here is CASSIRGSSGNTIYF. In nucleotides, the CDR3 is TGTGCCAGTAGTATACGGGGGAGCTCTGGAAACACCATATATTTT.

The chain links TRBV7-3 to TRBJ1-1; 8 bases map to TRBD1. CDR3 length: 14 amino acids. After removal of 3 bases from V and 8 bases from J, the junction contained 8 bases not matched to a gene. Germline loops: CDR1 SGHTA, CDR2 FQGTGA. CDR3 DNA sequence: TGTGCCAGCAGCTTTCAGGGGGCCTCGAGGGAAGCTTTCTTT. As protein: CASSFQGASREAFF.

This rearrangement joins TRBV2 to TRBJ2-5, with D uncertain. V was trimmed by 6 bases and J by 11 bases, leaving 16 bases between them. The CDR3 has 12 amino acids. The V gene's germline CDR1 is SNHLY and CDR2 FYNNEI. CDR3 protein: CASSIYSGEQYF. The CDR3 nucleotides read TGTGCCAGCAGCATATACTCCGGAGAGCAGTACTTC.

On this clone itself: Sequence at one end of the junction differs from germline and may be a read error. In DNA, the CDR3 is TGTGCCAGCAGCTTGGGGGACTCCTCTCTCGAGCGGTACTTC. It is translated as CASSLGDSSLERYF. The V call is TRBV13, the J call TRBJ2-7; D is possibly TRBD2 (6 bases). CDR1 PRHDT and CDR2 FYEKMQ come from the germline V gene (reference sequence). This CDR3 spans 14 amino acids.

This chain joins TRBV9 and TRBJ2-1; TRBD2 might be the D (5 bases). The CDR3 is 12 amino acids. Trimming pared 0 bases from V and 9 bases from J, leaving 7 bases between. In germline, CDR1 is SGDLS, CDR2 YYNGEE. The chain's CDR3 is CASSVGGAEQFF. In DNA, the CDR3 is TGTGCCAGCAGCGTAGGGGGAGCTGAGCAGTTCTTC.

The genes are TRBV11-2 and TRBJ2-3; tentatively, D is TRBD2 (6 bases). The CDR3 runs 15 residues. CDR1 and CDR2 (germline): SGHAT, FQNNGV. Trimming removed 0 bases from V and 5 bases from J, with 12 bases in between. The CDR3 is CASSLDKRAGDTQYF. CDR3 nucleotide sequence: TGTGCCAGCAGCTTAGATAAGCGGGCGGGAGATACGCAGTATTTT.

This chain connects TRBV5-6 to TRBJ2-3, with D unresolved. The V gene's germline CDR1 is SGHDT and CDR2 YYEEEE. The CDR3 contains 14 residues. V gave up 4 bases and J gave up 2 bases, with 11 bases separating them. The CDR3 coding sequence is TGTGCCAGCAGCCCCCCCGTCCTCACAGATACGCAGTATTTT. Protein product: CASSPPVLTDTQYF.

The chain joins TRBV7-2 to TRBJ2-3; D is possibly TRBD2 (6 bases). The ends were cut back, 3 bases at V and 0 bases at J, with 10 bases in the middle. This CDR3 contains 15 residues. Germline lookup yields CDR1 SGHTA and CDR2 FQGNSA. The CDR3 here is CASSLDYLSTDTQYF. The CDR3 region has the DNA TGTGCCAGCAGCTTGGACTACCTGAGCACAGATACGCAGTATTTT.